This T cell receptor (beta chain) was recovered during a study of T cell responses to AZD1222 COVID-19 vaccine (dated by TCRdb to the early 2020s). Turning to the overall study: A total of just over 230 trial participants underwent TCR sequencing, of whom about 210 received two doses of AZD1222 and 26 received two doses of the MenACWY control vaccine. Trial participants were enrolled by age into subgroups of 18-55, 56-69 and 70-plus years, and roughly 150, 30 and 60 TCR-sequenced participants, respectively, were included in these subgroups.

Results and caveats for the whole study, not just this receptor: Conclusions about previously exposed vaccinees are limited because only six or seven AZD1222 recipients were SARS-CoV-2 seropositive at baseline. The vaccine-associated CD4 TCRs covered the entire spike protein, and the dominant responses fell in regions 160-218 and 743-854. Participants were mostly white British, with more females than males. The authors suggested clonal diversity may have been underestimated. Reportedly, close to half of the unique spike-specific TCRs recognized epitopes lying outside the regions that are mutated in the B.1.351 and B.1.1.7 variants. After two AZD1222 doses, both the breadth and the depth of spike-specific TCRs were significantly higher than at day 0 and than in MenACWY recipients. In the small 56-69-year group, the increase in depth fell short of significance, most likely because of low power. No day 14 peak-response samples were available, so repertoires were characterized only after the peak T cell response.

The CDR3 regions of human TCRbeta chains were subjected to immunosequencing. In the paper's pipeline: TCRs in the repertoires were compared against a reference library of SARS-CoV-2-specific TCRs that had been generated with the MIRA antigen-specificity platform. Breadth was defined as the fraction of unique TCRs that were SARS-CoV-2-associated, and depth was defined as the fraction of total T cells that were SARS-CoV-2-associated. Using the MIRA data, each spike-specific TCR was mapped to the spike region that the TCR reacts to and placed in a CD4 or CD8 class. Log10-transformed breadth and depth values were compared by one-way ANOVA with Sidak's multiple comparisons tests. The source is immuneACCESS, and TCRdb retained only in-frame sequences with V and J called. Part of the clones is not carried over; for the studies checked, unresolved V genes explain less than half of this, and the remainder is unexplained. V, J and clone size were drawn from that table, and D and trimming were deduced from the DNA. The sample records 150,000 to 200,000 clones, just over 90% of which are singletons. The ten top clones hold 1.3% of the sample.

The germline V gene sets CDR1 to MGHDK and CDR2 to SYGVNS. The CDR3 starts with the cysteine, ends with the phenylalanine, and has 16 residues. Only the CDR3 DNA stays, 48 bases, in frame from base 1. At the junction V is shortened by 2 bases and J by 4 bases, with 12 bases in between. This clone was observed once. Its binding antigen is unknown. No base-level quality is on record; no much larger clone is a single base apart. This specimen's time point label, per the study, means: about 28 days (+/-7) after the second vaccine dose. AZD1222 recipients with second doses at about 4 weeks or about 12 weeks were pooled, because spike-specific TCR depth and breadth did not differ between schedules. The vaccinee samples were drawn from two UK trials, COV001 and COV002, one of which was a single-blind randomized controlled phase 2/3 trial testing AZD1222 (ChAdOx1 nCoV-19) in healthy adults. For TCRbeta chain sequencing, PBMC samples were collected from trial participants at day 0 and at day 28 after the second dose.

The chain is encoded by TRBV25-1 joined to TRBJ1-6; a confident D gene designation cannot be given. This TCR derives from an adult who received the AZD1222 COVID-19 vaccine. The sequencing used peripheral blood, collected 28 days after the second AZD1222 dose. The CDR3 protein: CASSENRGLYNSPLHF. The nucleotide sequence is TGTGCCAGCAGTGAAAATCGAGGCCTTTATAATTCACCCCTCCACTTT. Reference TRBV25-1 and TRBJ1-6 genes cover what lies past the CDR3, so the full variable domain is EADIYQTPRYLVIGTGKKITLECSQTMGHDKMYWYQQDPGMELHLIHYSYGVNSTEKGDLSSESTVSRIRTEHFPLTLESARPSHTSQYLCASSENRGLYNSPLHFGNGTRLTVT.